This T cell receptor beta chain appears in the sequencing data of a study of blood T cells in healthy people across ages. This clonotype occurred a few times. The germline V gene encodes CDR1 DFQATT and CDR2 SNEGSKA (reference sequence). The CDR3 loop spans 13 amino acids. Between the trimmed V and J ends, which lost 4 bases and 5 bases, there was a span of 15 bases. With a J-beta primer mix and a sample-barcoded 5' primer, a second PCR ran about 6 to 11 cycles. TCRdb reprocessed the 5' RACE reads with MiXCR, giving one entry per CDR3 protein. Among 700,000 to 950,000 distinct CDR3 sequences listed, 58% were seen once.

The chain combines TRBV20-1 with TRBJ2-7; D gene ambiguous. This receptor was identified in a young man in good health. Input material: blood. The CDR3 coding sequence is TGCAGTGCTACTAAGACATGGGGTAACGAGCAGTACTTC. It translates to CSATKTWGNEQYF.